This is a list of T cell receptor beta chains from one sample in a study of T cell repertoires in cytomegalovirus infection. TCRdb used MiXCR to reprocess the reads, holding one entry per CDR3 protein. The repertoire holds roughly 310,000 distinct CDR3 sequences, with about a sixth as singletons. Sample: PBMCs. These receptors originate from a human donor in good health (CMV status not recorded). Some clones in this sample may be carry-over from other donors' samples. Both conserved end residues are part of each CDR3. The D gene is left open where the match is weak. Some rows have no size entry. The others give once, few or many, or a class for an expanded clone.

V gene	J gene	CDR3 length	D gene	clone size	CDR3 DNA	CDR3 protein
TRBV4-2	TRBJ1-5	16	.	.	TGTGCCAGCAGCCAAGAAGGGGGTCAGGGTAGTCAGCCCCAGCATTTT	CASSQEGGQGSQPQHF
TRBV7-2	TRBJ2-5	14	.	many	TGTGCCAGCAGCAAGGCAGTCGGGAAAGAGACCCAGTACTTC	CASSKAVGKETQYF
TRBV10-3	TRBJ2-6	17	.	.	TGTGCCATCAGTGAGTTGGGCGGTCGCTCTGGGGCCAACGTCCTGACTTTC	CAISELGGRSGANVLTF
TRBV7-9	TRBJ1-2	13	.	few	TGTGCCAGCAGCAGACAGGTGGACTATGGCTACACCTTC	CASSRQVDYGYTF
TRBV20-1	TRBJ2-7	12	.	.	TGCAGTGCTAGCGGCTTAATGGCGGAGCAGTACTTC	CSASGLMAEQYF
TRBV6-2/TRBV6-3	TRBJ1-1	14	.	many	TGTGCCAGCACTACGATCCTTCCCAGCACTGAAGCTTTCTTT	CASTTILPSTEAFF
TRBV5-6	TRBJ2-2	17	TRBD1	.	TGTGCCAGCAGCTTCGTCTCTGGGGACAGGTGGACCGGGGAGCTGTTTTTT	CASSFVSGDRWTGELFF
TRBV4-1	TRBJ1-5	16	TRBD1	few	TGCGCCAGCAGCGAATTTGGACAGGGGGTAAATCAGCCCCAGCATTTT	CASSEFGQGVNQPQHF
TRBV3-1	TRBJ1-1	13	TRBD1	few	TGTGCCAGCAGCCGGCAGGGGGAGGCTGAAGCTTTCTTT	CASSRQGEAEAFF
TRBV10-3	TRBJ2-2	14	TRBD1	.	TGTGCCATCGACCCGGGACAGGGTTCCGGGGAGCTGTTTTTT	CAIDPGQGSGELFF
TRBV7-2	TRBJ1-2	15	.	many	TGTGCCAGCAGCCGGGCCCCGGGACAAGTTTATGGCTACACCTTC	CASSRAPGQVYGYTF
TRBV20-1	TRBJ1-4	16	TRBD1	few	TGCAGTGCTGGCAAGACAGGGGACCTTTTTAATGAAAAACTGTTTTTT	CSAGKTGDLFNEKLFF
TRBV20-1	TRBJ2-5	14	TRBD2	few	TGCAGTGCTAGCACGACTAGCGGGGGAGAGACCCAGTACTTC	CSASTTSGGETQYF
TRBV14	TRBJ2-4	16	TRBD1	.	TGTGCCAGCAGCCAAGATATGGGACAGGGGTCAAACATTCAGTACTTC	CASSQDMGQGSNIQYF
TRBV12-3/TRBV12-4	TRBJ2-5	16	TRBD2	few	TGTGCCAGCAGTTTATTCCTAGCGGGGGTCCAAGAGACCCAGTACTTC	CASSLFLAGVQETQYF
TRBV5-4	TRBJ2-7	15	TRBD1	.	TGTGCCAGCAGCCTTAACCGGGACAGGGTAGACGAGCAGTACTTC	CASSLNRDRVDEQYF
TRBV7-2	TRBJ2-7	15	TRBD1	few	TGTGCCAGCAGCATAGGACAGGGACAGGTGTACGAGCAGTACTTC	CASSIGQGQVYEQYF
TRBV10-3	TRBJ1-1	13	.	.	TGTGCCATCAGTGAGTCCGGGACAACTGAAGCTTTCTTT	CAISESGTTEAFF
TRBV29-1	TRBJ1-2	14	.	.	TGCAGCGTCGCACCGGGACGGCCTAACGATGGCTACACCTTC	CSVAPGRPNDGYTF
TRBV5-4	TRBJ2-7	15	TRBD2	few	TGTGCCAGCAGCCCTGGGACTACAAACTCCTACGAGCAGTACTTC	CASSPGTTNSYEQYF
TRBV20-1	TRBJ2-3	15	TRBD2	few	TGCAGTGCTAGAGAAGGGACTAGAGCCTCAGATACGCAGTATTTT	CSAREGTRASDTQYF
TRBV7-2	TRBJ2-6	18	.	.	TGTGCCAGCAGCTCATGGGGCACCGTCCTCTCTGGGGCCAACGTCCTGACTTTC	CASSSWGTVLSGANVLTF
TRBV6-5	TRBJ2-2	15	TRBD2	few	TGTGCCAGCAGTTATAGCGGGGGGACCACCGGGGAGCTGTTTTTT	CASSYSGGTTGELFF
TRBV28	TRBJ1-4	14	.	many	TGTGCCAGCAGTTTTTGGTCAACTAATGAAAAACTGTTTTTT	CASSFWSTNEKLFF
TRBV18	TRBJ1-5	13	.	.	TGTGCCAGCTCACCAGGGGACAATCAGCCCCAGCATTTT	CASSPGDNQPQHF
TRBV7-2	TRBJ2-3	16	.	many	TGTGCCAGCAGCTTTTTACCAGCAACTAGCACAGATACGCAGTATTTT	CASSFLPATSTDTQYF
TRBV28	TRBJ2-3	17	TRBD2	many	TGTGCCAGCAGTTTACCTGGACTAGCGGGGACGACAGATACGCAGTATTTT	CASSLPGLAGTTDTQYF
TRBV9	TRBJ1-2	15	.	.	TGTGCCAGCAGCGTAGTCCCCCCCACAGGGTGGGGCTACACCTTC	CASSVVPPTGWGYTF
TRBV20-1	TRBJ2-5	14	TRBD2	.	TGCAGTGCTAGTCTAGCGGGGGGGCCGGAGACCCAGTACTTC	CSASLAGGPETQYF
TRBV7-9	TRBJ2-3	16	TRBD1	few	TGTGCCAGCAGCTCCACGGCGGCACCCAGACAGGGTACGCAGTATTTT	CASSSTAAPRQGTQYF
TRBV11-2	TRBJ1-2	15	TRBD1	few	TGTGCCAGCAGCTCTACGACAGGGGGCTTCTATGGCTACACCTTC	CASSSTTGGFYGYTF
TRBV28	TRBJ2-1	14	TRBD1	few	TGTGCCAGCAGTAAGGGGGCGACCTACAATGAGCAGTTCTTC	CASSKGATYNEQFF
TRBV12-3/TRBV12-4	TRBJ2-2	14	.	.	TGTGCCAGCAGACCTAGCGCGAACACCGGGGAGCTGTTTTTT	CASRPSANTGELFF
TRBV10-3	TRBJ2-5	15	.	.	TGTGCCATGAGTCCTCCGGGAGCAAACCAAGAGACCCAGTACTTC	CAMSPPGANQETQYF
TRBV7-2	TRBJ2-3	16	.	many	TGTGCCAGCAGCTTATTCGGGAGCGGAGACACAGATACGCAGTATTTT	CASSLFGSGDTDTQYF
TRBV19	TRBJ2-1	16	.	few	TGTGCCAGTAGCGAACCGACTAGATCCTCCTACAATGAGCAGTTCTTC	CASSEPTRSSYNEQFF
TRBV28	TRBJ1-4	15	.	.	TGTGCCAGCAGCGGGGGGCGGATCACTAATGAAAAACTGTTTTTT	CASSGGRITNEKLFF
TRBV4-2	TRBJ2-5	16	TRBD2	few	TGTGCCAGCAGCCAAGAGGCGGGGGGCCCCGGGGAGACCCAGTACTTC	CASSQEAGGPGETQYF
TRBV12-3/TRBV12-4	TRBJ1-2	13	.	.	TGTGCCAGCAGCTTGGGGCACAGCGATGGCTACACCTTC	CASSLGHSDGYTF
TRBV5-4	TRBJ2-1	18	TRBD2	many	TGTGCCAGCAGCCCGGGGGGGACTAGCGGGGGCTCCTACAATGAGCAGTTCTTC	CASSPGGTSGGSYNEQFF
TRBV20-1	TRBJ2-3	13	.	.	TGCAGTGCTGAAGGACAAAACACAGATACGCAGTATTTT	CSAEGQNTDTQYF